Listed below are T cell receptor beta chains from one sample, sequenced in a study of blood T cell repertoires in COVID-19. Here immunoSEQ multiplex PCR was the method, and the copy in TCRdb shows in-frame clones only, minus some. The sample records tens of thousands of clones, around 91% being singletons. Sample: peripheral blood. The source of these receptors is a man aged 45-65 years with COVID-19, enrolled during active disease. CDR3s include the opening cysteine and the closing phenylalanine or tryptophan. A D gene is named only where the DNA matches it firmly. Not all rows give a size; the values are once, few, many and, for expanded clones, a class.

D	J	size	V	DNA	CDR3
NA	TRBJ2-2	NA	TRBV19	TGTGCCAGTAGTACCCTCCCCGGGGAGCTGTTTTTT	CASSTLPGELFF
NA	TRBJ2-1	NA	TRBV4-3	TGCGCCAGCAGCGCTGGGGGGGGCAAGGAGCAGTTCTTC	CASSAGGGKEQFF
NA	TRBJ1-3	once	TRBV9	TGTGCCAGCAGCGAAGCGGGACACTCCTCTGGAAACACCATATATTTT	CASSEAGHSSGNTIYF
NA	TRBJ1-3	NA	TRBV2	TGTGCCAGGGGCAGGGATTCCTCTGGAAACACCATATATTTT	CARGRDSSGNTIYF
TRBD2	TRBJ2-5	NA	TRBV6-6	TGTGCCAGCAGTCCTGGGAGGGGACTAGCGGGTCAAGAGACCCAGTACTTC	CASSPGRGLAGQETQYF
TRBD1	TRBJ1-1	NA	TRBV5-1	TGCGCCAGCAGCCCAGGACAGGCTCACACTGAAGCTTTCTTT	CASSPGQAHTEAFF
TRBD1	TRBJ2-5	few	TRBV5-1	TGCGCCAGCAGCTTAGAGGGGGCCTTCGAGACCCAGTACTTC	CASSLEGAFETQYF
TRBD1	TRBJ1-2	NA	TRBV6-6	TGTGCCAGCAGCGTCTCGGGGACAGGGATGGGCTATGGCTACACCTTC	CASSVSGTGMGYGYTF
NA	TRBJ2-2	few	TRBV7-3	TGTGCCAGCAGCCACAGGGCAGGTGGGACTACGAACACCGGGGAGCTGTTTTTT	CASSHRAGGTTNTGELFF
TRBD1	TRBJ2-7	NA	TRBV6-6	TGTGCCAGCACCGCCGGGACAGTCTACGAGCAGTACTTC	CASTAGTVYEQYF
NA	TRBJ2-7	NA	TRBV5-1	TGCGCCAGCAGCCCCCGCTCGCAAGCCGCCTACGAGCAGTACTTC	CASSPRSQAAYEQYF
NA	TRBJ1-3	NA	TRBV2	TGTGCCAGCACTTTTTGGTGGGCCACCTCTGGAAACACCATATATTTT	CASTFWWATSGNTIYF
NA	TRBJ1-1	NA	TRBV5-1	TGCGCCAGCAGCTCCGACACCCTACTGAACACTGAAGCTTTCTTT	CASSSDTLLNTEAFF
TRBD2	TRBJ2-5	NA	TRBV4-3	TGCGCCAGCAGCCGCCTGACCGGGGGGTCGTACCAAGAGACCCAGTACTTC	CASSRLTGGSYQETQYF
NA	TRBJ1-2	NA	TRBV4-3	TGCGCCAGCAGCCAAGATCGCATTTCGGGTGGCTACACCTTC	CASSQDRISGGYTF
TRBD1	TRBJ2-1	once	TRBV5-1	TGCGCCAGCACATATCCGGGACAGGGGAGGGATGAGCAGTTCTTC	CASTYPGQGRDEQFF
NA	TRBJ2-5	NA	TRBV5-6	TGTGCCAGCAGCTTGGGACTAGAGGGGACCCAGTACTTC	CASSLGLEGTQYF
NA	TRBJ1-3	NA	TRBV5-6	TGTGCCAGCAGCGGGAGACGTTCTGGAAACACCATATATTTT	CASSGRRSGNTIYF
NA	TRBJ2-5	NA	TRBV20-1	TGCAGTGCTAGAGCCGTCCAGACCCAGTACTTC	CSARAVQTQYF
NA	TRBJ1-3	NA	TRBV10-3	TGTGCCATCAGTGCGGGAAATGGAAACACCATATATTTT	CAISAGNGNTIYF
NA	TRBJ1-2	NA	TRBV5-5	TGTGCCAGCAGCGAGGACAGCCCTTCTAACTATGGCTACACCTTC	CASSEDSPSNYGYTF
NA	TRBJ1-4	NA	TRBV27	TGTGCCAGCAGTCGGCTCAGGACAAATGAAAAACTGTTTTTT	CASSRLRTNEKLFF
NA	TRBJ1-5	NA	TRBV19	TGTGCCAGTAGTCAACAGGGTGAAGGGAATCAGCCCCAGCATTTT	CASSQQGEGNQPQHF
NA	TRBJ2-3	NA	TRBV11-3	TGTGCCAGCAGCTTAGGATTTGGGGCCACAGATACGCAGTATTTT	CASSLGFGATDTQYF
TRBD1	TRBJ1-2	NA	TRBV4-3	TGCGCCAGCAGCGCAACCGGGGCAACCACGGGACAGCTCTTC	CASSATGATTGQLF
TRBD1	TRBJ1-5	once	TRBV5-8	TGTGCCAGCAGCTTGGGACAGGGGTCTCAGCCCCAGCATTTT	CASSLGQGSQPQHF
NA	TRBJ1-6	NA	TRBV3-1/TRBV3-2	TGTGCCAGCAGCATCGAAAGCCTCGTTTCACCCCTCCACTTT	CASSIESLVSPLHF
TRBD2	TRBJ2-1	NA	TRBV7-3	TGTGCCAGCAGCCTAAACGGACTAGCAGCTGACAATGAGCAGTTCTTC	CASSLNGLAADNEQFF
TRBD1	TRBJ1-5	NA	TRBV30	TGTGCCTGGAGTACGGGACAGGGTGATCAGCCCCAGCATTTT	CAWSTGQGDQPQHF
TRBD1	TRBJ1-2	NA	TRBV5-6	TGTGCCAGCAGCTTAGGACAGGGAAGCGGCTACACCTTC	CASSLGQGSGYTF
NA	TRBJ2-7	NA	TRBV5-1	TGCGCCAGCAGCACCGGTCCGTCCTCCTACGAGCAGTACTTC	CASSTGPSSYEQYF
TRBD2	TRBJ2-7	NA	TRBV2	TGTGCCAGCAGTGAAACCCCTAGCGGGAGCTTCGACGAGCAGTACTTC	CASSETPSGSFDEQYF
NA	TRBJ1-6	few	TRBV6-1	TGTGCCAGCAGTGAGGTTCCGGAGGGGAATTCACCCCTCCACTTT	CASSEVPEGNSPLHF
TRBD2	TRBJ2-7	NA	TRBV10-3	TGTGCCATCGGTAGCGGGAGGGCCCCCTACGAGCAGTACTTC	CAIGSGRAPYEQYF
NA	TRBJ1-2	NA	TRBV19	TGTGCCAGTAGTTTGACAGGCTCACGCTATGGCTACACCTTC	CASSLTGSRYGYTF
NA	TRBJ1-2	few	TRBV19	TGTGCCAGTTCCCTGAGCCCAAGTGCTATTAATGGCTACACCTTC	CASSLSPSAINGYTF
NA	TRBJ2-7	NA	TRBV5-1	TGCGCCAGCAGACTATTCCGGGAAGAATACGAGCAGTACTTC	CASRLFREEYEQYF
NA	TRBJ1-6	NA	TRBV5-4	TGTGCCAGCAGCTTGGATTTTGGGGGCGCGAGTAATTCACCCCTCCACTTT	CASSLDFGGASNSPLHF
NA	TRBJ2-1	NA	TRBV21-1	TGTGCCAGCAGCAAATCGCGCCTAGCGCTCTCCTACAATGAGCAGTTCTTC	CASSKSRLALSYNEQFF
TRBD2	TRBJ2-7	NA	TRBV9	TGTGCCAGCAGCGTTGGGCGGGAGGGCCCCCACGAGCAGTACTTC	CASSVGREGPHEQYF
NA	TRBJ2-7	NA	TRBV11-3	TGTGCCAGCAGCGGTAGAGGGTCCTACGAGCAGTACTTC	CASSGRGSYEQYF
TRBD1	TRBJ1-4	NA	TRBV4-1	TGCGCCAGCAGCCAGACAGGGGCCACTAATGAAAAACTGTTTTTT	CASSQTGATNEKLFF
TRBD1	TRBJ1-2	NA	TRBV6-5	TGTGCCAGCAGTTACTTCCGGACAGGGGGCGGCTATGGCTACACCTTC	CASSYFRTGGGYGYTF
TRBD1	TRBJ1-1	NA	TRBV18	TGTGCCAGCTCACCAGACAGGGGAAGCACTGAAGCTTTCTTT	CASSPDRGSTEAFF
TRBD1	TRBJ2-7	NA	TRBV28	TGTGCCAGCAGTAGTCCGGGGCAGGGGGCACGGTACTTC	CASSSPGQGARYF
TRBD2	TRBJ2-1	NA	TRBV18	TGTGCCAGCTCACCACTAGCGGGAGGAAGTGAGCAGTTCTTC	CASSPLAGGSEQFF
TRBD2	TRBJ2-1	once	TRBV10-3	TGTGCCATCAGTGGGGCTAGCGGGGTGGGGAGCTCCTACAATGAGCAGTTCTTC	CAISGASGVGSSYNEQFF
TRBD1	TRBJ1-2	NA	TRBV5-1	TGCGCCAGCAGCCTCGACAGGGGGCGGTTATATGGCTACACCTTC	CASSLDRGRLYGYTF
NA	TRBJ2-3	NA	TRBV5-6	TGTGCCAGCAGCTTGGCTAGCACAGATACGCAGTATTTT	CASSLASTDTQYF
NA	TRBJ1-3	NA	TRBV6-1	TGTGCCAGCAGTGAAGCGCTAGGGGTAGGAAACACCATATATTTT	CASSEALGVGNTIYF
TRBD2	TRBJ2-3	NA	TRBV9	TGTGCCAGCAGCGCCCATATAGCGGGAGGAGCAGATACGCAGTATTTT	CASSAHIAGGADTQYF
NA	TRBJ1-4	once	TRBV24-1	TGTGCCACCAGCCCCTCGTGGGGGGTTGAAAAACTGTTTTTT	CATSPSWGVEKLFF